This T cell receptor beta chain was recorded in a study of shared clonotypes between healthy human individuals. Only in-frame clones appear in the TCRdb table, and some are missing; sequencing was by immunoSEQ multiplex PCR. Here the sample spans under 650,000 clones, 96% being singletons. The sample was naive CD4+ T cells sorted from blood. Subset reported: CD45RA+ positively selected. The sequence came from a woman in her thirties in good health.

The CDR3 DNA is TGTGCCAGTAGTCCTCACGGCGCGGGGAATAATGAAAAACTGTTTTTT. Translation: CASSPHGAGNNEKLFF. The rearrangement uses TRBV19 and TRBJ1-4, with D hard to call. Germline CDR1 LNHDA, CDR2 SQIVND (reference sequence). The germline V and J ends were trimmed by 5 bases and 4 bases, with 17 bases remaining between them. The CDR3 consists of 16 residues.